This T cell receptor (beta chain) was recovered during a study of OX40 agonist ivuxolimab in advanced cancers. Produced via immunoSEQ multiplex PCR; TCRdb's table is partial and in-frame only. The repertoire holds tens of thousands of clones, with 89% as singletons. This clonotype was obtained from an adult with an advanced solid tumor such as melanoma, head and neck, liver or kidney cancer. Sequenced material: CD4+ or CD8+ T cells sorted from blood, taken in a trial of the OX40 agonist ivuxolimab.

In DNA form, the CDR3 reads TGTGCCAGCTCACCCAGGGGTCTCTACGAGCAGTACTTC. This codes for CASSPRGLYEQYF. The chain couples TRBV18 to TRBJ2-5; TRBD1 might be the D (6 bases). TRBJ2-7 matches the DNA end more closely, so the J call is doubtful. The CDR3 runs 13 residues. The germline gives CDR1 KGHSH, CDR2 LQKENI.